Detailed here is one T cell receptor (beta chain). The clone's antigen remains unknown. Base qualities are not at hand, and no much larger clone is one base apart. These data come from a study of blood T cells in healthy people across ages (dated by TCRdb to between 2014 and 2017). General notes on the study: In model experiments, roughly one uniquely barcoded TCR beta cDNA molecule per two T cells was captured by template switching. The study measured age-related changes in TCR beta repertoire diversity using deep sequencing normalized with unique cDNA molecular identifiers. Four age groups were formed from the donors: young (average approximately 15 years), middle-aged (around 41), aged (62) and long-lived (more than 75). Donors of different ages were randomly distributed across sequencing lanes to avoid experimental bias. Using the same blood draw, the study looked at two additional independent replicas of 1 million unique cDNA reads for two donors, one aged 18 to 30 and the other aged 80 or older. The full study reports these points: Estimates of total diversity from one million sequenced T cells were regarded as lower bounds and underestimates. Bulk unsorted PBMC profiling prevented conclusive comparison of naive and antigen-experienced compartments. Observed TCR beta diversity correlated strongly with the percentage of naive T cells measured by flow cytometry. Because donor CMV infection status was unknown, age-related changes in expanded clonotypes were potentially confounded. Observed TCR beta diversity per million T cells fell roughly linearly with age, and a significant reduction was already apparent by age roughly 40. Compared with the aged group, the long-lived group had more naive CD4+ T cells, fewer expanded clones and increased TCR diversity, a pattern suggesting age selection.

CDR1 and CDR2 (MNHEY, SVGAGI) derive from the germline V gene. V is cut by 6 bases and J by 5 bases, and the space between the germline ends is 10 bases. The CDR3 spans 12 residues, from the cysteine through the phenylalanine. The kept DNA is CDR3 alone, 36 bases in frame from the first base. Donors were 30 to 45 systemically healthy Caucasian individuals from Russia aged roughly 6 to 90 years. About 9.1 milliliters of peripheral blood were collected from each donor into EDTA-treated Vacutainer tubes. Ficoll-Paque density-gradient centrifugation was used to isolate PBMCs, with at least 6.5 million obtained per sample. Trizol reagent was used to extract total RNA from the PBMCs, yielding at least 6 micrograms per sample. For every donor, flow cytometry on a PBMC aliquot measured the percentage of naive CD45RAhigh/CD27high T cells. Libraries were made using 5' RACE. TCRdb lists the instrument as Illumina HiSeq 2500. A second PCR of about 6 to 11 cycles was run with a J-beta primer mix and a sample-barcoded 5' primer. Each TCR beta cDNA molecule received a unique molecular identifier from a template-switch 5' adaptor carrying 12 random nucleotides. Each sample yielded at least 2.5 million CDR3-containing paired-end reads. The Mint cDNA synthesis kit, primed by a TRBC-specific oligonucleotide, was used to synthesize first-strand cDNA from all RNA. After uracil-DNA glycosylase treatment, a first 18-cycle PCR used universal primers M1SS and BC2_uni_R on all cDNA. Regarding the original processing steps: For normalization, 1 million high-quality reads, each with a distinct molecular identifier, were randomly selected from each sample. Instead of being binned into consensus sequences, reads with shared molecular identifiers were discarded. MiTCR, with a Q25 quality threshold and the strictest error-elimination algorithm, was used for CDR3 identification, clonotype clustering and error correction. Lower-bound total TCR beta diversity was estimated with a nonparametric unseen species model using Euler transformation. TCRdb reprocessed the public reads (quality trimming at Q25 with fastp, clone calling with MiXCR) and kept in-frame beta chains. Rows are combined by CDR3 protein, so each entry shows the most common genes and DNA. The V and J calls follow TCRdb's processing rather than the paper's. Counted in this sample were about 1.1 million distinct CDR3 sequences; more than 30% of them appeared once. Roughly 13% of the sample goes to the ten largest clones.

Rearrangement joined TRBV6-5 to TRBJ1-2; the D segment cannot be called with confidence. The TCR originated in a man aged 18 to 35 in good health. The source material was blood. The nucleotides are TGTGCCAGCAGACGAACGACGTATGGCTACACCTTC. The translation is CASRRTTYGYTF.